A selection of T cell receptor beta chains follows, all from one sample in a study of shared clonotypes between healthy human individuals. Clones were sequenced by immunoSEQ multiplex PCR, and TCRdb holds only the in-frame ones, with some missing. There are over 75,000 clones in the sample; almost 70% occur only once, and approximately 46% lies in the top ten. The specimen was memory CD8+ T cells sorted from blood. These receptor sequences come from a young man in good health. Both conserved end residues are part of each CDR3. The order of the fields is J gene, clone size, V gene, D gene, CDR3 protein, CDR3 DNA. D genes are given only for firm matches. Size values are once, few and many counts, or a class for expanded clones, and some rows have none.

TRBJ2-5	.	TRBV2	.	CASGGADLGDQYF	TGTGCCAGCGGGGGTGCGGACCTGGGGGACCAGTACTTC
TRBJ2-1	.	TRBV4-3	.	CASSQVPGGGEQFF	TGCGCCAGCAGCCAAGTCCCAGGGGGGGGTGAGCAGTTCTTC
TRBJ1-4	.	TRBV2	.	CASSETWDLFF	TGTGCCAGCAGTGAAACATGGGATCTGTTTTTT
TRBJ2-7	.	TRBV2	.	CASGQTRYYEQYF	TGTGCCAGTGGACAGACCCGTTACTACGAGCAGTACTTC
TRBJ2-3	.	TRBV7-2	.	CASSPSGGLEADTQYF	TGTGCCAGCAGCCCCAGTGGGGGGCTAGAGGCAGATACGCAGTATTTT
TRBJ2-5	.	TRBV5-5	TRBD1	CASSHPGQGLETQYF	TGTGCCAGCAGTCATCCGGGACAGGGGTTGGAGACCCAGTACTTC
TRBJ2-5	.	TRBV6-5	.	CASSYSVGSETQYF	TGTGCCAGCAGTTACTCGGTAGGGTCAGAGACCCAGTACTTC
TRBJ1-5	.	TRBV27	.	CASSVWGADQPQHF	TGTGCCAGCAGTGTATGGGGGGCCGATCAGCCCCAGCATTTT
TRBJ1-5	.	TRBV6-1	.	CASSEGGTRPQPQHF	TGTGCCAGCAGTGAAGGGGGGACCCGCCCTCAGCCCCAGCATTTT
TRBJ2-2	once	TRBV11-3	.	CASSHRLNTGELFF	TGTGCCAGCAGCCACAGGCTGAACACCGGGGAGCTGTTTTTT
TRBJ2-3	few	TRBV28	TRBD1	CASSLWGQINTDTQYF	TGTGCCAGCAGTTTGTGGGGACAGATAAACACAGATACGCAGTATTTT
TRBJ1-2	few	TRBV28	.	CASVEGRTAYGYTF	TGTGCCAGCGTTGAAGGGCGGACAGCTTATGGCTACACCTTC
TRBJ2-7	few	TRBV7-2	.	CASSDSLTTYEQYF	TGTGCCAGCAGCGATTCTCTGACTACCTACGAGCAGTACTTC
TRBJ1-3	many	TRBV7-6	.	CASSLTLLDSGNTIYF	TGTGCCAGCAGCTTAACCCTCCTGGACTCTGGAAACACCATATATTTT
TRBJ2-7	many	TRBV7-9	.	CASSTGLRNEQYF	TGTGCCAGCAGCACAGGGTTGAGAAACGAGCAGTACTTC
TRBJ2-1	.	TRBV6-1	TRBD2	CASSVLAGENNEQFF	TGTGCCAGCAGTGTGCTAGCGGGTGAGAACAATGAGCAGTTCTTC
TRBJ2-1	.	TRBV28	.	CASSQIAGLFSYNEQFF	TGTGCCAGCAGCCAGATCGCGGGACTGTTCTCCTACAATGAGCAGTTCTTC
TRBJ2-1	.	TRBV11-3	TRBD2	CASSLVGGRAYNEQFF	TGTGCCAGCAGCTTAGTAGGCGGGAGGGCCTACAATGAGCAGTTCTTC
TRBJ1-1	.	TRBV6-5	.	CASRSRGTEAFF	TGTGCCAGCAGATCACGGGGCACTGAAGCTTTCTTT
TRBJ2-3	.	TRBV11-2	TRBD2	CASSTREEGTDTQYF	TGTGCCAGCAGCACACGGGAGGAAGGGACAGATACGCAGTATTTT
TRBJ1-2	.	TRBV2	TRBD1	CASSGDSANYGYTF	TGTGCCAGCAGTGGGGACAGTGCTAACTATGGCTACACCTTC
TRBJ2-7	.	TRBV29-1	.	CSVGDGYEQYF	TGCAGCGTTGGGGACGGCTACGAGCAGTACTTC
TRBJ1-4	.	TRBV6-5	.	CASSPPGNVNEKLFF	TGTGCCAGCAGCCCCCCGGGTAACGTTAATGAAAAACTGTTTTTT
TRBJ1-3	.	TRBV9	.	CASSKVVSGNTIYF	TGTGCCAGCAGCAAAGTAGTCTCTGGAAACACCATATATTTT
TRBJ1-4	.	TRBV5-1	.	CATSGGPNEKLFF	TGCGCCACCAGCGGGGGGCCTAATGAAAAACTGTTTTTT
TRBJ2-1	.	TRBV25-1	.	CASSERPQEQFF	TGTGCCAGCAGTGAAAGGCCTCAGGAGCAGTTCTTC
TRBJ1-1	.	TRBV7-8	.	CASSLGARWVMNTEAFF	TGTGCCAGCAGCTTAGGGGCCAGGTGGGTGATGAACACTGAAGCTTTCTTT
TRBJ1-1	.	TRBV19	TRBD1	CASKISGGATEAFF	TGTGCCAGTAAAATATCAGGGGGCGCGACTGAAGCTTTCTTT
TRBJ2-1	.	TRBV25-1	TRBD2	CASSGPGLAMNEQFF	TGTGCCAGCAGTGGACCGGGACTAGCAATGAATGAGCAGTTCTTC
TRBJ2-2	.	TRBV5-4	TRBD1	CASSLPGQATGELFF	TGTGCCAGCAGCTTGCCGGGACAGGCGACCGGGGAGCTGTTTTTT
TRBJ1-2	.	TRBV28	.	CASSWTDNYGYTF	TGTGCCAGCAGTTGGACCGACAACTATGGCTACACCTTC
TRBJ2-7	few	TRBV5-6	.	CASSFSSTGEQYF	TGTGCCAGCAGCTTTAGTTCTACCGGGGAGCAGTACTTC
TRBJ2-3	.	TRBV7-2	.	CASSPPTDTQYF	TGTGCCAGCAGCCCCCCCACAGATACGCAGTATTTT
TRBJ2-1	once	TRBV5-4	.	CASSLEVGGLGINEQFF	TGTGCCAGCAGCTTGGAAGTAGGTGGGCTGGGGATCAATGAGCAGTTCTTC
TRBJ1-1	.	TRBV18	.	CASSRRGTEAFF	TGTGCCAGCTCAAGGAGGGGTACTGAAGCTTTCTTT
TRBJ2-2	.	TRBV2	TRBD2	CASRGLANTGELFF	TGTGCCAGCAGGGGACTAGCGAACACCGGGGAGCTGTTTTTT
TRBJ2-5	.	TRBV6-1	.	CASSERLDAGQTQYF	TGTGCCAGCAGTGAACGTCTCGACGCAGGTCAGACCCAGTACTTC
TRBJ2-7	.	TRBV18	.	CASSELNEQYF	TGTGCCAGCTCAGAATTAAACGAGCAGTACTTC